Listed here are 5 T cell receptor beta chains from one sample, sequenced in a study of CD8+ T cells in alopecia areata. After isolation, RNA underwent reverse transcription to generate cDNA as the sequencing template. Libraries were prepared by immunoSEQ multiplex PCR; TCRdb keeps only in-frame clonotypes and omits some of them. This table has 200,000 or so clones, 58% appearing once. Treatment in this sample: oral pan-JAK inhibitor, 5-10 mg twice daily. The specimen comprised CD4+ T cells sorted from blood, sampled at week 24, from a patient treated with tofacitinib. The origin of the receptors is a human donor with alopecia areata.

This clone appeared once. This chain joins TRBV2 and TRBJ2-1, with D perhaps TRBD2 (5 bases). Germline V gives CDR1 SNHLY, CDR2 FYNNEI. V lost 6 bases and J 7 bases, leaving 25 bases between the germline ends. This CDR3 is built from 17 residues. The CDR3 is CASRRAPHVLGENEQFF. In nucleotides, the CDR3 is TGTGCCAGCAGGAGGGCCCCACATGTCCTCGGTGAGAATGAGCAGTTCTTC.

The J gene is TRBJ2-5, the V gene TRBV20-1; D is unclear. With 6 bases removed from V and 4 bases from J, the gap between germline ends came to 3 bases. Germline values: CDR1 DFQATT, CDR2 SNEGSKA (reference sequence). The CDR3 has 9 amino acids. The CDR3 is CSALETQYF. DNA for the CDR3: TGCAGTGCCCTAGAGACCCAGTACTTC.

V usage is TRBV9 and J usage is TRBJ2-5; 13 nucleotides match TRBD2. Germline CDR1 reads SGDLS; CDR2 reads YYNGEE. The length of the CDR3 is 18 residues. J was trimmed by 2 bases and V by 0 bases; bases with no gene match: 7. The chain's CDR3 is CASSVGTSGRSLQETQYF. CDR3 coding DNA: TGTGCCAGCAGCGTAGGGACTAGCGGGAGATCCTTACAAGAGACCCAGTACTTC. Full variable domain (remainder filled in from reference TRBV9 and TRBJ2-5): DSGVTQTPKHLITATGQRVTLRCSPRSGDLSVYWYQQSLDQGLQFLIQYYNGEERAKGNILERFSAQQFPDLHSELNLSSLELGDSALYFCASSVGTSGRSLQETQYFGPGTRLLVL.

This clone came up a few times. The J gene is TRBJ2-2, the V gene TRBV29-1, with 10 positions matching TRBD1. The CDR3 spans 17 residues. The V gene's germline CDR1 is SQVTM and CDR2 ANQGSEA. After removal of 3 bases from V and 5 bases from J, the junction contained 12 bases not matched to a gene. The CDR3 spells CSVEGFRDRGRTGELFF. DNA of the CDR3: TGCAGCGTTGAGGGATTCCGGGACAGGGGTAGAACCGGGGAGCTGTTTTTT.

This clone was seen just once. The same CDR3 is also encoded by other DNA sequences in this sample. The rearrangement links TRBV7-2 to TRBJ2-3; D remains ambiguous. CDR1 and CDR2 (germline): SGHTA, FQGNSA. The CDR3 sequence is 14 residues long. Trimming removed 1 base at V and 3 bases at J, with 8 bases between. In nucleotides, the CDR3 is TGTGCCAGCAGCTTAGTTGGCAGAACAGATACGCAGTATTTT. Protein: CASSLVGRTDTQYF.